The 28 T cell receptor beta chains below come from one sample, sequenced in a study of shared clonotypes between healthy human individuals. CD45RO-negative CD8 cells positively selected for CCR7 made up the naive population, which excluded terminally differentiated effector memory CD45RA+ cells. Sequencing was performed with immunoSEQ multiplex PCR; in TCRdb, only in-frame clones are kept and a portion is missing. The data contain 560,000 or so clones, roughly 95% of them singletons. The sample taken for sequencing was naive CD8+ T cells sorted from blood. The receptors shown here come from a woman in her thirties in good health.

CDR3 nucleotide sequence: TGTGCCAGCAGTGAGGCAGGGGACGGTTTCTACGAGCAGTACTTC. Amino acids: CASSEAGDGFYEQYF. The genes are TRBV28 and TRBJ2-7, with D tentatively TRBD1 (6 bases). Germline V gene data show CDR1 as MDHEN and CDR2 as SYDVKM. This CDR3 contains 15 residues. V was trimmed by 5 bases and J by 3 bases, leaving 17 bases between them.

This chain joins TRBV7-9 and TRBJ1-1; perhaps TRBD1 as D (6 bases). This CDR3 contains 14 residues. The ends were cut back, 1 base at V and 5 bases at J, with 11 bases in the middle. Germline values: CDR1 SEHNR, CDR2 FQNEAQ (reference sequence). The CDR3 spells CASSLDGGRTEAFF. The CDR3 region has the DNA TGTGCCAGCAGCTTAGACGGGGGGCGTACTGAAGCTTTCTTT.

This chain connects TRBV10-2 to TRBJ1-2, with D possibly being TRBD1 (6 bases). Trimming cost V 6 bases and J 5 bases, with 13 bases left between them. This CDR3 is built from 13 residues. Per the germline V gene, CDR1 is WSHSY and CDR2 is SAAADI. CDR3 DNA sequence: TGCGCCAGCAGCGGCGGAGGGGGATATGGCTACACCTTC. This sequence encodes CASSGGGGYGYTF.

The V call is TRBV5-1, the J call TRBJ2-1, with TRBD1 matching over 10 bases. The trim removed 3 bases at V and 9 bases at J, leaving 0 bases unmatched. Germline V gene sequence: CDR1 SGHRS, CDR2 YFSETQ. The CDR3 runs to 12 residues. The CDR3, as DNA: TGCGCCAGCAGCTGGACAGGGGGTGAGCAGTTCTTC. Protein sequence: CASSWTGGEQFF. Looking up the rest from reference TRBV5-1 and TRBJ2-1 gives the full variable domain: KAGVTQTPRYLIKTRGQQVTLSCSPISGHRSVSWYQQTPGQGLQFLFEYFSETQRNKGNFPGRFSGRQFSNSRSEMNVSTLELGDSALYLCASSWTGGEQFFGPGTRLTVL.

This chain links TRBV30 with TRBJ2-1, with 12 bases identical to TRBD2. After removal of 8 bases from V and 6 bases from J, the junction contained 8 bases not matched to a gene. The CDR3 runs 14 residues. From germline, CDR1 is GTSNPN and CDR2 SVGIG (reference sequence). In nucleotides, the CDR3 is TGTGCCGCCCACCTAGCGGGAGGGGGCAATGAGCAGTTCTTC. Amino acid sequence: CAAHLAGGGNEQFF. Together with reference TRBV30 and TRBJ2-1, the CDR3 gives the full variable domain: SQTIHQWPATLVQPVGSPLSLECTVEGTSNPNLYWYRQAAGRGLQLLFYSVGIGQISSEVPQNLSASRPQDRQFILSSKKLLLSDSGFYLCAAHLAGGGNEQFFGPGTRLTVL.

The genes are TRBV6-1 and TRBJ2-5, with D unresolved. Trimming took 3 bases from V and 2 from J, leaving 10 bases between them. This CDR3 comprises 14 residues. Germline loops: CDR1 MNHNS, CDR2 SASEGT. The CDR3 protein is CASSDHGLQETQYF. The CDR3 nucleotides are TGTGCCAGCAGTGATCACGGGTTACAAGAGACCCAGTACTTC.

This clone has only one observation. V gene TRBV7-9 combines with J gene TRBJ2-7, with 7 positions matching TRBD2. Germline values: CDR1 SEHNR, CDR2 FQNEAQ (reference sequence). The CDR3 loop spans 15 amino acids. V lost 0 bases to trimming and J lost 2 bases; unmatched junction nucleotides: 4. The CDR3 protein is CASSLASGGPYEQYF. The CDR3 DNA sequence: TGTGCCAGCAGCTTAGCGTCGGGGGGACCCTACGAGCAGTACTTC.

The chain is built from TRBV5-4 and TRBJ1-1, with no clear D. This CDR3 contains 13 residues. The germline gives CDR1 SGHNT, CDR2 YYREEE (reference sequence). V lost 0 bases, J lost 10 bases, and 13 bases lay in between. The CDR3 nucleotides are TGTGCCAGCAGCTTGGACAGCGGCGGTACAGCTTTCTTT. Protein product: CASSLDSGGTAFF.

The V gene is TRBV7-9, the J gene TRBJ1-1; TRBD1 agrees at 7 bases. The CDR3 has 16 amino acids. Germline-derived CDR1 and CDR2 are SEHNR and FQNEAQ (reference sequence). The V gene end was trimmed by 1 base and the J gene end by 0 bases; junction bases not matched to a gene: 5. The CDR3 DNA reads as TGTGCCAGCAGCTTAGACAGGGGCATAGTGAACACTGAAGCTTTCTTT. As protein: CASSLDRGIVNTEAFF.

This clone was observed a few times. The V call is TRBV10-3, the J call TRBJ1-1, with a weak D call TRBD1 (6 bases). This CDR3 has 13 amino acids. V shed 1 base and J shed 4 bases, with 7 bases lying between them. Germline V CDR1 and CDR2: ENHRY, SYGVKD. The CDR3 nucleotides are TGTGCCATCAGTGAGTTAGGGGGCACTGAAGCTTTCTTT. Protein: CAISELGGTEAFF.

The rearrangement uses TRBV9 and TRBJ2-5, with D perhaps matching TRBD1 or TRBD2 (5 bases each). There are 13 residues in the CDR3. Germline assignment: CDR1 SGDLS and CDR2 YYNGEE. Trimming left V 3 bases short and J 3 bases short, with 9 bases between. The CDR3 is CASSGDPEETQYF. The DNA of the CDR3 is TGTGCCAGCAGCGGGGACCCCGAAGAGACCCAGTACTTC.

The rearrangement uses TRBV14 and TRBJ1-4; D possibly corresponds to TRBD1 (5 bases). The CDR3 extends over 15 amino acids. With 1 base removed from V and 6 bases from J, the gap between germline ends came to 12 bases. The germline gives CDR1 SGHDN, CDR2 FVKESK. Here the CDR3 DNA reads TGTGCCAGCAGCCAAGGTTCAGGGCATCATGAAAAACTGTTTTTT. It codes for CASSQGSGHHEKLFF.

The chain couples TRBV5-1 to TRBJ2-7; D uncertain. Germline V gene lookup returns CDR1 SGHRS and CDR2 YFSETQ. The length of the CDR3 is 16 residues. The V and J ends lost 0 bases and 1 base respectively, with 14 bases between them. The CDR3: CASSLGPGTSSYEQYF. As DNA, the CDR3 is TGCGCCAGCAGCTTGGGTCCAGGCACCTCTTCCTACGAGCAGTACTTC.

V usage is TRBV19 and J usage is TRBJ2-7; D not certain. The CDR3 is 13 amino acids. The V gene lost 3 bases and the J gene lost 0 bases, with 6 bases spanning the gap. Germline values: CDR1 LNHDA, CDR2 SQIVND (reference sequence). CDR3 in amino acids: CASSIFVSYEQYF. The CDR3 region has the DNA TGTGCCAGTAGTATTTTTGTCTCCTACGAGCAGTACTTC.

This clone occurred once. This chain connects TRBV6-1 to TRBJ1-2, with unresolved D. This CDR3 contains 15 residues. V was cut by 3 bases and J by 4 bases, with 15 bases left in between. Germline V gene data show CDR1 as MNHNS and CDR2 as SASEGT. CDR3 sequence: CASSDLAASGYGYTF. CDR3 sequence (DNA): TGTGCCAGCAGTGATCTTGCCGCCTCGGGCTATGGCTACACCTTC.

The chain recombines TRBV29-1 with TRBJ2-5; a weak D match, TRBD1 (7 bases). This CDR3 contains 13 residues. Germline-derived CDR1 and CDR2 are SQVTM and ANQGSEA. V lost 6 bases and J lost 5, with 16 bases in between. DNA of the CDR3: TGCAGCGTCGCCGAGGGGGCGGGGGAGACCCAGTACTTC. Translating gives CSVAEGAGETQYF.

V and J are TRBV7-2 and TRBJ2-3; tentatively, D is TRBD2 (5 bases). Germline values: CDR1 SGHTA, CDR2 FQGNSA. The CDR3 sequence is 15 residues long. The V end lost 4 bases, the J end lost 0 bases, and 11 bases lay between the germline ends. This chain's CDR3 is CASSSLAGSTDTQYF. The CDR3 coding sequence is TGTGCCAGCAGCTCCCTCGCGGGCAGCACAGATACGCAGTATTTT.

The V gene is TRBV7-2, the J gene TRBJ2-7; 13 bases map to TRBD2. With 1 base clipped from V and 5 bases from J, the junction kept 2 bases outside the gene matches. This CDR3 region has 15 residues. CDR1 SGHTA and CDR2 FQGNSA come from the germline V gene. The CDR3 here is CASSLGTSGSNEQYF. CDR3 bases: TGTGCCAGCAGCTTAGGGACTAGCGGGAGTAACGAGCAGTACTTC.

This chain joins TRBV19 and TRBJ2-2; TRBD2 matches 10 bases. This CDR3 has 15 residues. Germline CDR1 reads LNHDA; CDR2 reads SQIVND (reference sequence). Trimming at V came to 5 bases and at J to 6 bases, leaving 6 bases not matched to a gene. The CDR3 DNA reads as TGTGCCAGTAGTTGGGCTAGCGGGAGAGCCGGGGAGCTGTTTTTT. This sequence encodes CASSWASGRAGELFF.

The chain uses TRBV27 and TRBJ2-1; D is unclear. The germline V gene has CDR1 MNHEY and CDR2 SMNVEV (reference sequence). CDR3 length: 15 amino acids. The germline V and J ends were trimmed by 4 bases and 0 bases, with 10 bases remaining between them. CDR3 residues: CASSWSPSSYNEQFF. The DNA of the CDR3 is TGTGCCAGCAGTTGGTCCCCGAGCTCCTACAATGAGCAGTTCTTC.

This rearrangement joins TRBV7-6 to TRBJ2-7; TRBD1 might be the D (6 bases). The CDR3 runs to 13 residues. V gave up 6 bases and J gave up 6 bases, with 15 bases separating them. Per the germline V gene, CDR1 is SGHVS and CDR2 is FNYEAQ. The CDR3 spells CASSLRDTREQYF. In DNA, the CDR3 is TGTGCCAGCAGTTTACGGGACACCCGCGAGCAGTACTTC.

This sequence joins TRBV19 and TRBJ1-5; 7 nucleotides match TRBD1. CDR3 length: 19 amino acids. Germline V gene sequence: CDR1 LNHDA, CDR2 SQIVND (reference sequence). Trimming at V came to 5 bases and at J to 6 bases, leaving 22 bases not matched to a gene. The chain's CDR3 is CASSGLHPGQTDKVQPQHF. Written as DNA, the CDR3 is TGTGCCAGTAGTGGGCTCCACCCGGGACAGACCGATAAAGTTCAGCCCCAGCATTTT. The full variable domain, rest sourced from reference TRBV19 and TRBJ1-5, is DGGITQSPKYLFRKEGQNVTLSCEQNLNHDAMYWYRQDPGQGLRLIYYSQIVNDFQKGDIAEGYSVSREKKESFPLTVTSAQKNPTAFYLCASSGLHPGQTDKVQPQHFGDGTRLSIL.

The V and J genes are TRBV5-1 and TRBJ2-1, with D possibly being TRBD1 (7 bases). V shed 0 bases and J shed 6 bases, with 19 bases lying between them. Germline CDR1 reads SGHRS; CDR2 reads YFSETQ. The CDR3 runs to 17 residues. The CDR3 spells CASSLEGAPGTLNEQFF. Here the CDR3 DNA reads TGCGCCAGCAGCTTGGAGGGGGCCCCCGGGACTCTCAATGAGCAGTTCTTC.

In DNA form, the CDR3 reads TGTGCCAGCAGCATACTAGGGACAGAAGAGACCCAGTACTTC. This sequence encodes CASSILGTEETQYF. The chain is built from TRBV7-9 and TRBJ2-5; TRBD1 matches 7 bases. The CDR3 is 14 residues long. Per the germline V gene, CDR1 is SEHNR and CDR2 is FQNEAQ (reference sequence). The V and J ends lost 5 bases and 3 bases, in that order; junction bases with no gene match: 6.

The chain uses TRBV28 and TRBJ2-1; a weak D match, TRBD1 (6 bases). Trimming took 7 bases from V and 8 from J, leaving 21 bases between them. Germline lookup yields CDR1 MDHEN and CDR2 SYDVKM. The CDR3 has 15 amino acids. Here the CDR3 reads CASTVVPGEIDEQFF. CDR3 in DNA: TGTGCCAGCACCGTAGTACCAGGGGAGATAGATGAGCAGTTCTTC. The full variable domain, in which reference TRBV28 and TRBJ2-1 provide the parts outside the CDR3, is DVKVTQSSRYLVKRTGEKVFLECVQDMDHENMFWYRQDPGLGLRLIYFSYDVKMKEKGDIPEGYSVSREKKERFSLILESASTNQTSMYLCASTVVPGEIDEQFFGPGTRLTVL.

This chain links TRBV10-2 with TRBJ1-1; 7 nucleotides line up with TRBD1. The CDR3 spans 14 residues. Trimming took 6 bases from V and 1 from J; bases not matched to a gene: 5. Germline V gene sequence: CDR1 WSHSY, CDR2 SAAADI. CDR3 bases: TGCGCCAGCAGCGAGACAGGGCAGAACACTGAAGCTTTCTTT. Amino acid sequence: CASSETGQNTEAFF.

The V gene is TRBV12-5, the J gene TRBJ1-2; a weak D match, TRBD1 (6 bases). CDR3 length: 15 residues. The V gene lost 1 base and the J gene lost 0 bases, with 9 bases spanning the gap. Germline CDR1 is LGHNT and CDR2 is FRNRAP. CDR3 DNA sequence: TGTGCTAGTGGTTTGGGGACAGCAACTAACTATGGCTACACCTTC. It is translated as CASGLGTATNYGYTF.

This chain links TRBV28 with TRBJ2-7, with 13 bases fitting TRBD2. CDR1 MDHEN and CDR2 SYDVKM come from the germline V gene. V gave up 5 bases and J gave up 2 bases; unmatched junction bases: 15. The CDR3 contains 19 residues. As DNA, the CDR3 is TGTGCCAGCAGTCCCGGACTAGCGGGAGAGCAAAAAATACCCTACGAGCAGTACTTC. Residues: CASSPGLAGEQKIPYEQYF.